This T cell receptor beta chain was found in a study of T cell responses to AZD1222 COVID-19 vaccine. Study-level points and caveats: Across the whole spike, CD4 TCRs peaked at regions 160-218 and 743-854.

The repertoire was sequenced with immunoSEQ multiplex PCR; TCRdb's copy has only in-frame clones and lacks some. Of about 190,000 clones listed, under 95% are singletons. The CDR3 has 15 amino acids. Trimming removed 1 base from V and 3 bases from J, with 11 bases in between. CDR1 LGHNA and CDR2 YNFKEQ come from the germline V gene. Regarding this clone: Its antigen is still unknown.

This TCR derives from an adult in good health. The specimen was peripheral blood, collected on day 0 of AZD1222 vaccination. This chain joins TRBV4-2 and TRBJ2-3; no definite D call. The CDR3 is CASSQAGDETDTQYF. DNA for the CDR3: TGTGCCAGCAGCCAAGCGGGCGACGAGACAGATACGCAGTATTTT.